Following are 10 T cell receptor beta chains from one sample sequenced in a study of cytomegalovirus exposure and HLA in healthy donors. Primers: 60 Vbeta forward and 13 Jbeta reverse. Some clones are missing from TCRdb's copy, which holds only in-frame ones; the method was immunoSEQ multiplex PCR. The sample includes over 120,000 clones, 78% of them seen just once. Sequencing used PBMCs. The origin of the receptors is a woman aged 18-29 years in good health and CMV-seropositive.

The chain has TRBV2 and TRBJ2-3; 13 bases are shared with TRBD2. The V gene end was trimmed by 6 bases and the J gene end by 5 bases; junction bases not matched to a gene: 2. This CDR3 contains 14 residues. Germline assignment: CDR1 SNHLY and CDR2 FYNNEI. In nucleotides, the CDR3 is TGTGCCAGCAGCTGGACTAGCGGGGGAGATACGCAGTATTTT. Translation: CASSWTSGGDTQYF.

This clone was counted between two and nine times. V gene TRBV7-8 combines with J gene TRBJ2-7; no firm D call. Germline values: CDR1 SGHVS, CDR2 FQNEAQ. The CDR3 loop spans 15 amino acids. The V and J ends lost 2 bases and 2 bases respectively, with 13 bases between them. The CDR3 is CASSLTAGTTYEQYF. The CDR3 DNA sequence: TGTGCCAGCAGCTTAACTGCAGGAACAACCTACGAGCAGTACTTC. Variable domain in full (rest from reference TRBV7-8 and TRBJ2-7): GAGVSQSPRYKVAKRGQDVALRCDPISGHVSLFWYQQALGQGPEFLTYFQNEAQLDKSGLPSDRFFAERPEGSVSTLKIQRTQQEDSAVYLCASSLTAGTTYEQYFGPGTRLTVT.

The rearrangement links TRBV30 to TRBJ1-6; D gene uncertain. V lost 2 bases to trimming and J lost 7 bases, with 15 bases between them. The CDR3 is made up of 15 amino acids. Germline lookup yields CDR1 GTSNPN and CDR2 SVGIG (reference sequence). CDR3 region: CAWSFLGGENSPLHF. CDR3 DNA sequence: TGTGCCTGGAGTTTTTTAGGAGGAGAGAATTCACCCCTCCACTTT.

The CDR3 DNA follows: TGTGCCAGCAGCTGGGGGGGGGCAAGTGAGCAGTTCTTC. This codes for CASSWGGASEQFF. The chain uses TRBV6-4 and TRBJ2-1; weak D call: TRBD2 (7 bases). The V end was cut by 6 bases, the J end by 9 bases, with 15 bases between. The germline V gene encodes CDR1 MRHNA and CDR2 SNTAGT. The CDR3 sequence is 13 residues long.

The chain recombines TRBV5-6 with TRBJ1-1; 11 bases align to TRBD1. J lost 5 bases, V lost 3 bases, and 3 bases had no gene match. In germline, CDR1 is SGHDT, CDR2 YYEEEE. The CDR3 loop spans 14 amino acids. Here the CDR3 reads CASSWGQGVTEAFF. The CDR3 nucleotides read TGTGCCAGCAGCTGGGGACAGGGGGTTACTGAAGCTTTCTTT.

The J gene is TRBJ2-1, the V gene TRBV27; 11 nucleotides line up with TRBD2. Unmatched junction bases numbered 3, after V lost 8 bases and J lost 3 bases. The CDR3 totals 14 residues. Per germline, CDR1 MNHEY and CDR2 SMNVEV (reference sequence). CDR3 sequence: CASQTSGVYNEQFF. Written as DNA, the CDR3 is TGTGCCAGCCAGACTAGCGGGGTCTACAATGAGCAGTTCTTC.

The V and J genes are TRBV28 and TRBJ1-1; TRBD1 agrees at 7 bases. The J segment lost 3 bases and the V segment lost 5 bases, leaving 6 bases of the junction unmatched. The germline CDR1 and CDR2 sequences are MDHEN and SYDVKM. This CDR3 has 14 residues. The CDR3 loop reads CASSRGGWDTEAFF. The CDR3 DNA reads TGTGCCAGCAGTAGAGGGGGCTGGGACACTGAAGCTTTCTTT.

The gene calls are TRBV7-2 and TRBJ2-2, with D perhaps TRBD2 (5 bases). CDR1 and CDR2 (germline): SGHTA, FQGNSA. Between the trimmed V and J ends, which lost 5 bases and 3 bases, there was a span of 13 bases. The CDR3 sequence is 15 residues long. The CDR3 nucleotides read TGTGCCAGCAGCCCCCGGACTGGAGACACCGGGGAGCTGTTTTTT. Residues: CASSPRTGDTGELFF.

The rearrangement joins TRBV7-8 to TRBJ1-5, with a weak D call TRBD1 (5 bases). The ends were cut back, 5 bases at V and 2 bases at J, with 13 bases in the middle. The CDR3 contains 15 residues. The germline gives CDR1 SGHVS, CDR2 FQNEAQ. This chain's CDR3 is CASSPRRGGNQPQHF. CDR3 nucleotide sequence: TGTGCCAGCAGCCCCCGGAGGGGTGGCAATCAGCCCCAGCATTTT. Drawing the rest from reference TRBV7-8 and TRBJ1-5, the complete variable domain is GAGVSQSPRYKVAKRGQDVALRCDPISGHVSLFWYQQALGQGPEFLTYFQNEAQLDKSGLPSDRFFAERPEGSVSTLKIQRTQQEDSAVYLCASSPRRGGNQPQHFGDGTRLSIL.

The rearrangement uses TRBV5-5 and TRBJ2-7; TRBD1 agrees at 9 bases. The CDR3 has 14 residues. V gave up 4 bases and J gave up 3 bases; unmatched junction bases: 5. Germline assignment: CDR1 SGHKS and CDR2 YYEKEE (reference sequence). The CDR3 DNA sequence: TGTGCCAGCAGCACGAAGACAGGGGGCTACGAGCAGTACTTC. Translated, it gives CASSTKTGGYEQYF.